The T cell receptor beta chain under discussion was sequenced for a study of blood T cell repertoires in COVID-19. The overall study: PBMCs, B-cell-depleted T cells, or T cells provided the cDNA or gDNA that made up the material.

Authors' analysis steps: Reference gene primer amplification gave estimated nucleated cell counts. Profiled with immunoSEQ multiplex PCR; TCRdb holds only in-frame clones, not every one. Clone size and V and J calls were adopted from that table, with D and trimming inferred from the DNA. The sample has more than 9,000 clones, 85% to 90% seen once. Germline CDR1 and CDR2: MNHNS and SASEGT. V was pared by 2 bases and J by 3 bases, with 3 bases of the junction left unmatched. There are 14 residues in the CDR3. Sequencing was done on a sample of peripheral blood. The chain carries TRBV6-1 and TRBJ1-2; 7 bases match TRBD1. This clonotype was sampled from a woman in her sixties or seventies with active COVID-19. The CDR3 coding sequence is TGTGCCAGCAGTGAAAGACAGGGCTACTATGGCTACACCTTC. Amino acid sequence: CASSERQGYYGYTF.